A selection of T cell receptor beta chains follows, all from one sample in a study of blood T cell repertoires in COVID-19. Measured with immunoSEQ multiplex PCR; TCRdb has only the in-frame clones, and not every one. The sample gives 200,000 to 250,000 clones, 83% of which show up once; around 6.8% is in the top ten. The specimen was peripheral blood. Every receptor here comes from a woman in her forties or fifties with acute or convalescent COVID-19. The CDR3 runs from the conserved cysteine through the conserved F or W. D genes are given only for firm matches. Clone sizes are given selectively: once, few, many, or a class where the clone is expanded.

j_call,clone_size,v_call,d_call,cdr3_aa,cdr3_nt
TRBJ2-2,once,TRBV9,.,CASSVSGGAGTGELFF,TGTGCCAGCAGCGTCTCTGGGGGGGCTGGCACCGGGGAGCTGTTTTTT
TRBJ1-1,few,TRBV28,.,CASSLVGGASTEAFF,TGTGCCAGCAGTTTAGTTGGCGGGGCCAGCACTGAAGCTTTCTTT
TRBJ2-1,.,TRBV27,.,CASSLFGRSDNEQFF,TGTGCCAGCAGTTTATTCGGCAGGTCCGACAATGAGCAGTTCTTC
TRBJ1-2,once,TRBV28,.,CASSLIAAVYGYTF,TGTGCCAGCAGTTTAATCGCGGCGGTCTATGGCTACACCTTC
TRBJ2-7,.,TRBV5-4,TRBD1,CASSLEIRDSHEQYF,TGTGCCAGCAGCTTGGAAATTCGGGACAGCCACGAGCAGTACTTC
TRBJ1-4,.,TRBV2,TRBD1,CASSEGGTDEKLFF,TGTGCCAGCAGTGAAGGAGGGACAGATGAAAAACTGTTTTTT
TRBJ2-2,.,TRBV10-2,TRBD2,CASMEVTGTSGTGELFF,TGCGCCAGCATGGAGGTTACGGGGACTAGCGGCACCGGGGAGCTGTTTTTT
TRBJ2-5,.,TRBV6-5,.,CASSYSGGQETQYF,TGTGCCAGCAGTTACTCGGGAGGACAAGAGACCCAGTACTTC
TRBJ1-5,few,TRBV15,TRBD1,CATSSQGRGNQPQHF,TGTGCCACCAGCTCACAGGGGCGGGGCAATCAGCCCCAGCATTTT
TRBJ2-5,once,TRBV7-9,.,CASSLTGRGIVTQYF,TGTGCCAGCAGCTTAACCGGCCGGGGAATAGTGACCCAGTACTTC
TRBJ2-1,.,TRBV30,TRBD2,CAWSVGIAGGHEQFF,TGTGCCTGGAGTGTGGGAATAGCGGGGGGGCATGAGCAGTTCTTC
TRBJ2-5,.,TRBV7-2,.,CASSGDFHGETQYF,TGTGCCAGCAGCGGGGACTTCCACGGAGAGACCCAGTACTTC
TRBJ2-3,.,TRBV16,TRBD1,CASSQFRGQGTDTQYF,TGTGCCAGCAGCCAATTCAGGGGGCAAGGCACAGATACGCAGTATTTT
TRBJ1-5,.,TRBV27,.,CASTPWGSSNQPQHF,TGTGCCAGCACCCCCTGGGGCAGTAGCAATCAGCCCCAGCATTTT
TRBJ1-4,.,TRBV10-3,.,CAISREAANEKLFF,TGTGCCATCAGCAGAGAAGCGGCTAATGAAAAACTGTTTTTT
TRBJ1-1,.,TRBV19,.,CASRNGGGVTEAFF,TGTGCCAGTAGGAATGGGGGGGGTGTGACTGAAGCTTTCTTT
TRBJ1-5,once,TRBV7-9,.,CASSLAADNQPQHF,TGTGCCAGCAGCTTAGCGGCAGACAATCAGCCCCAGCATTTT
TRBJ1-2,.,TRBV6-5,.,CASRYTGLGYTF,TGTGCCAGCAGATATACAGGGCTTGGCTACACCTTC
TRBJ2-1,.,TRBV5-4,TRBD2,CASTIKAGGGNEQFF,TGTGCCAGCACCATAAAGGCGGGGGGTGGGAATGAGCAGTTCTTC
TRBJ2-7,.,TRBV10-1,TRBD2,CASSAAQRGGYEQYF,TGCGCCAGCAGTGCCGCACAGCGGGGGGGGTACGAGCAGTACTTC
TRBJ1-4,few,TRBV6-1,.,CASSETRQTTNEKLFF,TGTGCCAGCAGTGAAACCCGACAGACAACTAATGAAAAACTGTTTTTT
TRBJ1-2,many,TRBV6-5,TRBD1,CASRTTGGYGYTF,TGTGCCAGCAGGACTACAGGGGGCTATGGCTACACCTTC
TRBJ1-1,.,TRBV6-5,.,CASSYGAVNTEAFF,TGTGCCAGCAGTTATGGGGCGGTGAACACTGAAGCTTTCTTT
TRBJ2-7,.,TRBV11-2,TRBD2,CASSLGTPASGVYEQYF,TGTGCCAGCAGCTTAGGCACCCCGGCTAGCGGGGTTTACGAGCAGTACTTC
TRBJ2-3,.,TRBV28,.,CASTSEGDTQYF,TGTGCCAGCACCAGTGAGGGAGATACGCAGTATTTT
TRBJ2-7,.,TRBV6-1,TRBD1,CASSGTGTALLYEQYF,TGTGCCAGCAGTGGAACCGGGACAGCCCTTTTATACGAGCAGTACTTC
TRBJ2-3,once,TRBV6-5,.,CASSYSPGDTQYF,TGTGCCAGCAGTTACTCCCCAGGAGATACGCAGTATTTT
TRBJ2-7,.,TRBV7-2,.,CASSLAGRTRYF,TGTGCCAGCAGCTTAGCGGGGCGCACACGGTACTTC
TRBJ2-7,.,TRBV2,.,CASSTAYEQYF,TGTGCCAGCAGTACGGCCTACGAGCAGTACTTC
TRBJ2-4,.,TRBV5-3,.,CARSLAVGSNKNIQYF,TGTGCCAGAAGCTTGGCCGTGGGGAGCAACAAAAACATTCAGTACTTC
TRBJ1-2,.,TRBV7-2,TRBD1,CASSLVGQALNYGYTF,TGTGCCAGCAGCTTAGTTGGACAGGCCCTAAACTATGGCTACACCTTC
TRBJ2-3,.,TRBV9,.,CASSVELARDTQYF,TGTGCCAGCAGCGTAGAGCTAGCTAGAGATACGCAGTATTTT
TRBJ2-1,.,TRBV15,TRBD1,CATSRENTGGFEQFF,TGTGCCACCAGCAGAGAAAACACAGGGGGCTTCGAGCAGTTCTTC
TRBJ1-5,.,TRBV28,TRBD1,CASSLGTGSNQPQHF,TGTGCCAGCAGTTTAGGGACAGGGAGCAATCAGCCCCAGCATTTT
TRBJ2-1,.,TRBV28,TRBD2,CASSLRLAGLFNEQFF,TGTGCCAGCAGTTTACGACTAGCGGGGCTCTTCAATGAGCAGTTCTTC
TRBJ1-1,.,TRBV19,TRBD1,CASSIDGRGLMNTEAFF,TGTGCCAGTAGTATAGATGGCAGGGGGCTGATGAACACTGAAGCTTTCTTT
TRBJ2-7,.,TRBV27,.,CASSPIWTGSLSYEQYF,TGTGCCAGCAGTCCAATTTGGACGGGGTCGCTCTCCTACGAGCAGTACTTC
TRBJ2-3,.,TRBV9,.,CASSVRGTTDTQYF,TGTGCCAGCAGCGTTCGGGGTACCACAGATACGCAGTATTTT
TRBJ1-5,.,TRBV7-9,TRBD1,CASSYGDSSNQPQHF,TGTGCCAGCTCCTATGGGGACAGTAGCAATCAGCCCCAGCATTTT
TRBJ2-2,.,TRBV7-3,TRBD1,CASSSRTGANTGELFF,TGTGCCAGCAGCTCAAGGACAGGGGCTAACACCGGGGAGCTGTTTTTT
TRBJ2-7,.,TRBV7-9,.,CASSLEYYEQYF,TGTGCCAGCAGCTTAGAATACTACGAGCAGTACTTC
TRBJ1-6,.,TRBV7-8,.,CASSLSPGEGSPLHF,TGTGCCAGCAGCTTAAGTCCAGGGGAGGGTTCACCCCTCCACTTT
TRBJ1-6,.,TRBV7-6,.,CASSKQAPFSPLHF,TGTGCCAGCAGTAAACAGGCACCTTTTTCACCCCTCCACTTT
TRBJ1-5,few,TRBV4-3,.,CASSPEGGYQPQHF,TGCGCCAGCAGCCCTGAGGGGGGGTATCAGCCCCAGCATTTT
TRBJ2-7,.,TRBV4-1,TRBD2,CASSQDLRSSGAVEQYF,TGCGCCAGCAGCCAAGATCTGAGGTCTAGCGGGGCCGTGGAGCAGTACTTC
TRBJ2-1,few,TRBV7-2,TRBD2,CASSLGLAASYNEQFF,TGTGCCAGCAGCTTGGGACTAGCGGCCTCCTACAATGAGCAGTTCTTC
TRBJ1-3,.,TRBV2,.,CASGQQGNTIYF,TGTGCCAGCGGGCAACAGGGAAACACCATATATTTT
TRBJ1-5,.,TRBV20-1,.,CSATEGGAYSNQPQHF,TGCAGTGCTACTGAGGGGGGGGCTTATAGCAATCAGCCCCAGCATTTT
TRBJ2-3,once,TRBV30,TRBD1,CAWNRGNTDTQYF,TGTGCCTGGAACAGGGGAAACACAGATACGCAGTATTTT
TRBJ2-5,.,TRBV7-7,TRBD1,CASSLSQGAGETQYF,TGTGCTAGCAGCTTATCACAGGGGGCTGGGGAGACCCAGTACTTC
TRBJ2-7,.,TRBV3-1/TRBV3-2,TRBD1,CASSNRQGASHF,TGTGCCAGCAGCAACCGACAGGGGGCTTCGCACTTC
TRBJ1-2,.,TRBV12-3/TRBV12-4,.,CASSSDSFYGYTF,TGTGCCAGCAGTTCCGACAGCTTCTATGGCTACACCTTC
TRBJ1-4,.,TRBV15,TRBD1,CATSRVRGPIEKLFF,TGTGCCACCAGCAGAGTCAGGGGGCCCATCGAAAAACTGTTTTTT
TRBJ2-1,.,TRBV5-8,.,CASSLETRDEQFF,TGTGCCAGCAGCCTAGAGACCAGGGATGAGCAGTTCTTC
TRBJ2-1,.,TRBV4-1,.,CASSRVLYNEQFF,TGCGCCAGCAGCCGCGTGCTCTACAATGAGCAGTTCTTC
TRBJ2-4,.,TRBV27,TRBD1,CASSLWAGQGRTKNIQYF,TGTGCCAGCAGTTTATGGGCGGGACAGGGGAGGACCAAAAACATTCAGTACTTC
TRBJ1-2,.,TRBV2,TRBD1,CATSGTGNYGYTF,TGTGCCACCTCCGGGACAGGGAACTATGGCTACACCTTC
TRBJ1-2,.,TRBV19,.,CASSIDRPGYGYTF,TGTGCCAGTAGTATAGATCGGCCAGGCTATGGCTACACCTTC
TRBJ2-5,.,TRBV19,.,CASSTQQGRQTQYF,TGTGCCAGTAGTACCCAGCAGGGGCGACAGACCCAGTACTTC